Listed below are T cell receptor beta chains from one sample, sequenced in a study of blood T cell repertoires in COVID-19. The method was immunoSEQ multiplex PCR; TCRdb's version includes in-frame clones alone and lacks a portion of them. The table shows 65,000 to 95,000 clones, with 75% to 90% occurring only once. Input material: peripheral blood. These receptors originate from a woman aged 40 to 50 with active or convalescent COVID-19. CDR3s include the opening cysteine and the closing phenylalanine or tryptophan. Fields, in order: CDR3 protein, J gene, D gene, V gene. A D gene is named only where the DNA matches it firmly.

CASSSRRTGARDTIYF TRBJ1-3 TRBD1 TRBV7-9
CASSYAKDRENTEAFF TRBJ1-1 - TRBV21-1
CASRRAGLVEQYF TRBJ2-7 - TRBV7-9
CASSLGLRSGRAGETQYF TRBJ2-5 TRBD2 TRBV5-4
CASSPQGTADTQYF TRBJ2-3 TRBD1 TRBV28
CASSDIYQGGSEKLFF TRBJ1-4 TRBD1 TRBV10-1
CASALQDSGNTIYF TRBJ1-3 - TRBV19
CASSLTQGSGNTIYF TRBJ1-3 - TRBV4-3
CASSPRQGAGETQYF TRBJ2-5 TRBD1 TRBV18
CASSQWAAGVEQFF TRBJ2-1 TRBD2 TRBV11-2
CASSSFSYEQYF TRBJ2-7 - TRBV12-3/TRBV12-4
CASSLTYDRGLAGGYNEQFF TRBJ2-1 - TRBV7-3
CASTNRDREYF TRBJ2-4 TRBD1 TRBV6-5
CASSLVFVWTSGSYNEQFF TRBJ2-1 TRBD2 TRBV5-8
CASSQEDRQSNTGELFF TRBJ2-2 - TRBV23-1
CASRQTAVNTEAFF TRBJ1-1 - TRBV6-6
CASRRGPDTEAFF TRBJ1-1 TRBD1 TRBV6-5
CASSFDSTGSFYGYTF TRBJ1-2 TRBD1 TRBV7-2
CAISDQVSGANVLTF TRBJ2-6 - TRBV10-3
CASSRQGVVEQYF TRBJ2-7 - TRBV18
CASSLTGGENQPQHF TRBJ1-5 TRBD1 TRBV7-2
CASSWDRGREQYF TRBJ2-7 TRBD1 TRBV5-4
CASSSWATGGELFF TRBJ2-2 - TRBV7-3
CASSLEGGADTQYF TRBJ2-3 TRBD2 TRBV11-3
CAWSVGQAVNYGYTF TRBJ1-2 TRBD1 TRBV30
CASSLTSSGTGQTEAFF TRBJ1-1 TRBD1 TRBV7-3
CASSFGTGGYGYTF TRBJ1-2 TRBD1 TRBV28
CASSLGLGGDTQYF TRBJ2-3 - TRBV7-9
CASSLDENYGYTF TRBJ1-2 - TRBV7-2
CASSSPADRVKNIQYF TRBJ2-4 TRBD1 TRBV7-2
CASSPGLAGVDEQFF TRBJ2-1 TRBD2 TRBV6-4